Listed here are 9 T cell receptor beta chains from one sample, sequenced in a study of glioma-infiltrating T cells. The iRepertoire nested amplicon-rescue multiplex PCR amplified TCR alpha and beta CDR3s from RNA. TCRdb recomputed calls from the multiplex PCR reads with MiXCR, one row per CDR3 protein. The table has some 160,000 distinct CDR3 sequences, under 55% seen once. The sequencing sample was made of glioma tissue, nonneoplastic brain tissue, or PBMCs (not recorded which). Source of these receptors: a human donor with low-grade glioma or glioblastoma, undergoing nonglioma brain surgery, or in good health (not recorded which).

A note on this clonotype: A much larger clone lies one base from this, so it may be a read error. The chain links TRBV19 to TRBJ1-5; D unresolved. V was cut by 3 bases and J by 5 bases, with 8 bases left in between. CDR3 length equals 13 residues. CDR1 and CDR2 from the germline V gene are LNHDA and SQIVND (reference sequence). The CDR3 here is CASSMDTYQPQHF. The CDR3 nucleotides read TGTGCCAGTAGTATGGATACCTATCAGCCCCAGCATTTT.

The count of this clonotype is one. Since a much larger clone is just one base distant, this may be a read error. J is TRBJ2-7 and V is TRBV28; TRBD1 aligns across 9 bases. In germline, CDR1 is MDHEN, CDR2 SYDVKM. V shed 4 bases, J shed 4 bases, and the junction held 11 bases outside the gene matches. This CDR3 spans 16 amino acids. This CDR3 is CASSSPRGDRVYEQYF. The CDR3 nucleotides read TGTGCCAGCAGTTCCCCTCGCGGGGACAGGGTTTACGAGCAGTACTTC.

The V call is TRBV18, the J call TRBJ2-1; a weak D match, TRBD1 (5 bases). V was clipped by 3 bases and J by 3 bases, with 15 bases between them. CDR1 is KGHSH, CDR2 LQKENI, per germline. CDR3 length: 16 amino acids. CDR3 sequence (DNA): TGTGCCAGCTCACCCCCGGCCCCAGGGATCTACAATGAGCAGTTCTTC. This codes for CASSPPAPGIYNEQFF.

This clonotype occurred a few times. The chain is built from TRBV19 and TRBJ2-1; TRBD2 might be the D (6 bases). This CDR3 comprises 15 residues. V was shortened by 7 bases and J by 6 bases, with 19 bases between the two germline ends. Germline CDR1 is LNHDA and CDR2 is SQIVND (reference sequence). The CDR3 loop reads CASIGSGGRFNEQFF. CDR3 DNA: TGTGCCAGTATTGGCAGCGGAGGGCGCTTCAATGAGCAGTTCTTC.

This clonotype was recorded a few times. This sequence joins TRBV19 and TRBJ1-5; the D is unclear. The germline CDR1 and CDR2 sequences are LNHDA and SQIVND (reference sequence). The CDR3 totals 14 residues. V was pared by 1 base and J by 0 bases, with 4 bases between. The CDR3 here is CASSIANSNQPQHF. The DNA for the CDR3 is TGTGCCAGTAGTATAGCTAATAGCAATCAGCCCCAGCATTTT.

Notes on this clonotype: A much bigger clone sits one base away, suggesting this may be a read error. V gene TRBV20-1 combines with J gene TRBJ2-7; TRBD1 or TRBD2 may be the D gene (5 bases each). The length of the CDR3 is 11 residues. Germline V lookup: CDR1 DFQATT, CDR2 SNEGSKA (reference sequence). V was clipped by 3 bases and J by 11 bases, with 14 bases between them. CDR3 DNA sequence: TGCAGTGCTAGTTACGGGACGGAGGAGTACTTC. As protein: CSASYGTEEYF.

This clonotype occurred a few times. One base away lies a much larger clone, so this may be a sequencing read error. The V and J genes are TRBV20-1 and TRBJ2-1; 10 bases align to TRBD2. Germline V gene lookup returns CDR1 DFQATT and CDR2 SNEGSKA (reference sequence). CDR3 size: 15 residues. The trim removed 5 bases at V and 7 bases at J, leaving 11 bases unmatched. The CDR3 spells CSAELASGRRNEQFF. Here the CDR3 DNA reads TGCAGTGCTGAACTAGCTAGCGGGAGAAGAAATGAGCAGTTCTTC.

This clonotype has a count of ten or more. The chain carries TRBV27 and TRBJ2-7; D not certain. V gave up 7 bases and J gave up 5 bases, with 21 bases separating them. This CDR3 spans 15 amino acids. Germline V gives CDR1 MNHEY, CDR2 SMNVEV (reference sequence). CDR3 in DNA: TGTGCCAGCACCCCCACCCCGGGCCGTAACAACGAGCAGTACTTC. This translates into CASTPTPGRNNEQYF.

There are a few counts of this clonotype. The V gene is TRBV12-3 or TRBV12-4, the J gene TRBJ1-5, with D uncertain. With 2 bases removed from V and 2 bases from J, the gap between germline ends came to 7 bases. The CDR3 consists of 14 residues. The CDR3 sequence: CASSLRQGNQPQHF. CDR3 DNA sequence: TGTGCCAGCAGTTTACGTCAAGGCAATCAGCCCCAGCATTTT.